This T cell receptor (beta chain) was documented in a study of blood T cell repertoires in COVID-19. Sequencing used immunoSEQ multiplex PCR; TCRdb keeps in-frame clones, though not all of them. The data contain 150,000 to 190,000 clones, about four fifths of them singletons. J was trimmed by 1 base and V by 5 bases; bases with no gene match: 1. Germline CDR1 and CDR2: LGHDT and YNNKEL (reference sequence). The length of the CDR3 is 14 residues. This clonotype originated in a man in his 60s with acute or convalescent COVID-19. The J gene is TRBJ2-5, the V gene TRBV3-1 (or the pseudogene TRBV3-2); TRBD1 agrees at 10 bases. The material sequenced was peripheral blood. CDR3 DNA sequence: TGTGCCAGCAGCGGGACAGGGGCCCAAGAGACCCAGTACTTC. It codes for CASSGTGAQETQYF.